These T cell receptor beta chains were read from a single sample in a study of blood T cell repertoires in COVID-19. Assay: immunoSEQ multiplex PCR; the TCRdb copy retains only in-frame clones and omits some. The repertoire holds roughly 55,000 clones, with 86% as singletons. What was sequenced was peripheral blood. The source is a man between 65 and 80 years old with active COVID-19. The CDR3 runs from the conserved cysteine through the conserved F or W. The D gene is left open where the match is weak.

TRBV5-1	TRBJ1-2	TRBD1	CASSLVGTGDGYTF
TRBV19	TRBJ2-5	TRBD2	CASRSGGETQYF
TRBV19	TRBJ1-1	TRBD1	CASGTGQANTEAFF
TRBV30	TRBJ2-5	-	CAWSEGEETQYF
TRBV6-2/TRBV6-3	TRBJ1-4	TRBD1	CASSRDSVISLGEKLFF
TRBV5-1	TRBJ2-3	-	CASSLGGRSGTDTQYF
TRBV25-1	TRBJ2-1	-	CASSDRGSPYNEQFF
TRBV11-2	TRBJ1-3	TRBD1	CASSAWTGGAGNTIYF
TRBV7-2	TRBJ1-2	TRBD1	CASSPRDRAIYGYTF
TRBV7-3	TRBJ1-1	TRBD1	CASSPVPGQGTNTEAFF
TRBV11-1	TRBJ2-7	-	CASSSPPLYEQYF
TRBV4-3	TRBJ1-4	TRBD1	CASSQDPTGGRVKLFF
TRBV19	TRBJ1-6	TRBD1	CASSQGQLNSPLHF
TRBV12-5	TRBJ1-5	TRBD1	CASGRTGGLGNQPQHF
TRBV27	TRBJ2-3	-	CASSYQIPTVSPRDTQYF
TRBV19	TRBJ2-7	TRBD2	CASTRTSPNEQYF
TRBV3-1/TRBV3-2	TRBJ1-2	-	CASPPSRGSGYTF
TRBV15	TRBJ1-2	TRBD1	CATSRGTGGFNYGYTF
TRBV4-1	TRBJ1-4	-	CASSQEGQGGEKLFF
TRBV2	TRBJ2-7	TRBD1	CASGTATISYEQYF
TRBV2	TRBJ1-6	TRBD1	CATRTGTDNSPLHF
TRBV28	TRBJ2-3	TRBD1	CASSMDRGAFTDTQYF
TRBV6-5	TRBJ2-5	-	CASGVGETQYF
TRBV6-2/TRBV6-3	TRBJ1-2	-	CASSYKETVYYGYTF
TRBV9	TRBJ2-3	-	CASSVAGGLARDTQYF
TRBV11-3	TRBJ1-1	TRBD1	CASSPPPGGQNTEAFF
TRBV30	TRBJ1-1	TRBD1	CAWSTGQGAFF
TRBV10-3	TRBJ1-5	-	CAIGGDYSNQPQHF
TRBV24-1	TRBJ1-1	TRBD1	CATSEAGTGGTEAFF
TRBV7-9	TRBJ2-5	-	CASSRGAGETQYF
TRBV6-2/TRBV6-3	TRBJ1-2	TRBD1	CASSPRTGVDYGYTF
TRBV5-1	TRBJ2-5	-	CASRADPGLGETQYF
TRBV19	TRBJ2-3	-	CAWTSGTDTQYF